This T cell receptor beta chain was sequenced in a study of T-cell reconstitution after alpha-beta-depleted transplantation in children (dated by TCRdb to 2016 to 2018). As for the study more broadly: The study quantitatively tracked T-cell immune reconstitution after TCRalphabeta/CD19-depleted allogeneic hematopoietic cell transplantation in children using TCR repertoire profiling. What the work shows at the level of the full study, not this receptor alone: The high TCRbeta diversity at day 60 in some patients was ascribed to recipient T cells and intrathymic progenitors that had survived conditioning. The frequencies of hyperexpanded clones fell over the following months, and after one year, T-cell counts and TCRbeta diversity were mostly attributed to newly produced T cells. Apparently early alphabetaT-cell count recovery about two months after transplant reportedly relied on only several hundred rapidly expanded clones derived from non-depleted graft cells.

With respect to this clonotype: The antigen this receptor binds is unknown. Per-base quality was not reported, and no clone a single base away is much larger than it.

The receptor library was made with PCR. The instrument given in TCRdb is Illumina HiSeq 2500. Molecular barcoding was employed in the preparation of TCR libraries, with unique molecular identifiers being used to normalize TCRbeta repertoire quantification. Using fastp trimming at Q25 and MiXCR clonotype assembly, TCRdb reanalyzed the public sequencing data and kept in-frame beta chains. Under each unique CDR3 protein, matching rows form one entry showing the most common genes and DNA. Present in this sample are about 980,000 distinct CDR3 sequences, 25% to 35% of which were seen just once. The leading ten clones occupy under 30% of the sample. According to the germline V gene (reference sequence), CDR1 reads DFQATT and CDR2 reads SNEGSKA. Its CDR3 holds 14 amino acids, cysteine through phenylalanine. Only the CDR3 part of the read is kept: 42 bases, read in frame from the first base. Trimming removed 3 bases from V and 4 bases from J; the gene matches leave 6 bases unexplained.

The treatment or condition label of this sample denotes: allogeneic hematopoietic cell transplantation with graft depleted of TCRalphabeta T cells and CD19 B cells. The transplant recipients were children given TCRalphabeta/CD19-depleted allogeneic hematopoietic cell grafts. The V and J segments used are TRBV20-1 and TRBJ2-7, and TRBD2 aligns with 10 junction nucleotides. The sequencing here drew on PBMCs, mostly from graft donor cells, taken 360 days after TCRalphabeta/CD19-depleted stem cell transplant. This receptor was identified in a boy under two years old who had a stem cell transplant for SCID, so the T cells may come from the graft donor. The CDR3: CSASFASGGYEQYF. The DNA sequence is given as TGCAGTGCTAGTTTTGCTAGCGGGGGATACGAGCAGTACTTC.